This section outlines one T cell receptor (beta chain) sequence together with its context. The antigen is undetermined. This entry is derived from a study of shared clonotypes between healthy human individuals. Study-level information: Each donor contributed plates that comprised three CD4 naive, three CD4 memory, two CD8 naive and one CD8 memory. Findings and caveats of the study: The rarefaction results pointed to incomplete sorted-subset sequencing despite large depth.

Trimming took off 2 bases at V and 3 bases at J, with 11 bases between the two ends. Germline V gives CDR1 MDHEN, CDR2 SYDVKM. This CDR3 spans 15 amino acids. Sequenced by immunoSEQ multiplex PCR; TCRdb stores in-frame clones only, minus some. The sample includes millions of clones, roughly 91% of them seen just once. Naive CD8 cells comprised CD45RO-negative, CCR7-positively selected cells, excluding terminally differentiated effector memory CD45RA+ cells. Free of recent acute infections or vaccinations, the donors were healthy HIV-negative adults. The chain links TRBV28 to TRBJ2-1; a weak D match, TRBD1 (5 bases). The origin of this receptor is a man in his late teens or twenties in good health. Some clones in this sample may be carry-over from other donors' samples. Input material: naive CD8+ T cells from PBMCs. The CDR3 DNA reads TGTGCCAGCAGTTTAAGCCAGGGATACTACAATGAGCAGTTCTTC. As protein: CASSLSQGYYNEQFF.